The 26 T cell receptor beta chains given below trace back to one sample, sequenced in a study of shared clonotypes between healthy human individuals. Some clones are missing from TCRdb's copy, which holds only in-frame ones; the method was immunoSEQ multiplex PCR. The sample holds 550,000 to 700,000 clones, 73% seen once. The specimen was memory CD4+ T cells sorted from blood. Subset specified: CD45RA-negative fraction. These receptors originate from a woman under 40 in good health.

V and J are TRBV28 and TRBJ2-5, with TRBD2 identical over 10 bases. V dropped 6 bases and J dropped 5; count of bases not matched to a gene: 15. Germline CDR1 is MDHEN and CDR2 is SYDVKM. The CDR3 runs to 17 residues. DNA of the CDR3: TGTGCCAGCAGCTCACCTAGACTAGCGGGCGGCTGGGAGACCCAGTACTTC. Its translation: CASSSPRLAGGWETQYF.

CDR3 DNA sequence: TGCGCCAGCAGTGAGTCTGTCGGTCAGCCCCAGCATTTT. Its protein product is CASSESVGQPQHF. The chain employs TRBV10-1 and TRBJ1-5; no definite D call. CDR1 WNHNN and CDR2 SYGVQD come from the germline V gene (reference sequence). The CDR3 is 13 residues long. V gave up 0 bases and J gave up 6 bases, with 6 bases separating them.

The chain links TRBV27 to TRBJ2-7, with 11 nucleotides matching TRBD2. The CDR3 runs 17 residues. The V gene's germline CDR1 is MNHEY and CDR2 SMNVEV (reference sequence). V lost 6 bases and J lost 0; bases outside the gene matches: 10. As DNA, the CDR3 is TGTGCCAGCAGCCCACCCAAACTAGCGGGAGTCTCCTACGAGCAGTACTTC. Its protein product is CASSPPKLAGVSYEQYF.

The rearrangement uses TRBV28 and TRBJ2-2; no reliable D call. Germline CDR1 and CDR2: MDHEN and SYDVKM. There are 15 residues in the CDR3. The V end was cut by 3 bases, the J end by 2 bases, with 10 bases between. CDR3 DNA: TGTGCCAGCAGTTTGGGGTCAGATAACACCGGGGAGCTGTTTTTT. Translating gives CASSLGSDNTGELFF.

The genes are TRBV11-3 and TRBJ1-3; D perhaps matches TRBD1 (6 bases). The CDR3 sequence is 16 residues long. V lost 3 bases and J 4 bases, leaving 16 bases between the germline ends. Germline values: CDR1 SGHNT, CDR2 YENEEA. In DNA form, the CDR3 reads TGTGCCAGCAGCTTGGCACTGCAGGGGAAAGGAAACACCATATATTTT. Translation gives CASSLALQGKGNTIYF. Full variable domain (rest looked up from reference TRBV11-3 and TRBJ1-3): EAGVVQSPRYKIIEKKQPVAFWCNPISGHNTLYWYLQNLGQGPELLIRYENEEAVDDSQLPKDRFSAERLKGVDSTLKIQPAELGDSAVYLCASSLALQGKGNTIYFGEGSWLTVV.

This rearrangement joins TRBV2 to TRBJ1-1, with D hard to call. Deletions cut 8 bases from V and 5 bases from J, with 9 bases between. The germline CDR1 and CDR2 sequences are SNHLY and FYNNEI. The CDR3 totals 11 residues. The CDR3 DNA sequence: TGTGCCAGCTCCCCGGGTACTGAAGCTTTCTTT. Protein product: CASSPGTEAFF.

In its sample, this clone was seen once. This rearrangement joins TRBV6-6 to TRBJ2-7, with a tentative D call TRBD2 (6 bases). Between the trimmed V and J ends, which lost 2 bases and 2 bases, there was a span of 16 bases. The germline V gene encodes CDR1 MNHNY and CDR2 SVGAGI (reference sequence). The CDR3 has 16 amino acids. CDR3 in DNA: TGTGCCAGCAGTTACGCGGGGCAGCCGGCAGCCTACGAGCAGTACTTC. Its protein is CASSYAGQPAAYEQYF.

V usage is TRBV28 and J usage is TRBJ2-1; 10 bases are shared with TRBD1. The CDR3 loop spans 13 amino acids. The V segment lost 8 bases and the J segment 7 bases; nucleotides outside the gene matches: 5. Looked up from germline, CDR1 is MDHEN and CDR2 is SYDVKM. CDR3 DNA sequence: TGTGCCAGCGACCGGGACAGGGGTAATGAGCAGTTCTTC. This translates into CASDRDRGNEQFF.

The V gene is TRBV7-2, the J gene TRBJ2-5; the D gene is possibly TRBD1 (6 bases). CDR3 length: 17 amino acids. Trimming shortened V by 4 bases and J by 3 bases, and 21 bases separated the two germline ends. CDR1 and CDR2 (germline): SGHTA, FQGNSA. CDR3 loop: CASSSWLRPGQKETQYF. DNA of the CDR3: TGTGCCAGCAGCTCATGGCTCCGACCGGGACAAAAAGAGACCCAGTACTTC.

V gene TRBV7-8 combines with J gene TRBJ2-7; D is possibly TRBD2 (5 bases). Germline values: CDR1 SGHVS, CDR2 FQNEAQ. The CDR3 is 16 amino acids. V lost 2 bases to trimming and J lost 3 bases, with 17 bases between them. The CDR3 loop is CASSLHGESGLYEQYF. Here the CDR3 DNA reads TGTGCCAGCAGCTTACATGGGGAGTCAGGACTCTACGAGCAGTACTTC.

The chain combines TRBV5-1 with TRBJ2-7; D gene ambiguous. Per the germline V gene, CDR1 is SGHRS and CDR2 is YFSETQ. CDR3 length: 15 residues. Trimming removed 0 bases from V and 1 base from J, with 11 bases in between. Here the CDR3 DNA reads TGCGCCAGCAGCTTGGGTATAGGTGGGTCCTACGAGCAGTACTTC. Translating it yields CASSLGIGGSYEQYF.

V and J are TRBV9 and TRBJ1-1; tentative D call: TRBD1 (5 bases). CDR3 length equals 16 residues. Trimming took off 3 bases at V and 4 bases at J, with 19 bases between the two ends. CDR1 is SGDLS and CDR2 is YYNGEE in the germline V gene. The CDR3 nucleotides read TGTGCCAGCAGCGCGTCTATGGGACGGCGGAGCACTGAAGCTTTCTTT. It codes for CASSASMGRRSTEAFF.

V and J are TRBV11-2 and TRBJ2-5; tentative D call: TRBD2 (6 bases). The CDR3 covers 16 residues. Per the germline V gene, CDR1 is SGHAT and CDR2 is FQNNGV. V was trimmed by 5 bases and J by 3 bases, leaving 19 bases between them. This CDR3 reads CASSPRESGLEETQYF. In nucleotides, the CDR3 is TGTGCCAGCAGCCCCCGGGAAAGCGGGTTAGAAGAGACCCAGTACTTC.

The gene calls are TRBV25-1 and TRBJ2-3; D uncertain. The length of the CDR3 is 12 residues. The ends were cut back, 2 bases at V and 3 bases at J, with 3 bases in the middle. Germline V gene lookup returns CDR1 MGHDK and CDR2 SYGVNS. The CDR3 sequence is CASSEKTDTQYF. The CDR3 DNA follows: TGTGCCAGCAGTGAAAAAACAGATACGCAGTATTTT.

The chain couples TRBV10-3 to TRBJ2-7; 9 bases map to TRBD1. With V trimmed by 7 bases and J by 3 bases, 4 bases remained unmatched. Germline CDR1 ENHRY, CDR2 SYGVKD. The CDR3 runs 13 residues. The chain's CDR3 is CAIMGQGSYEQYF. For the CDR3, the DNA is TGTGCCATCATGGGACAGGGCAGCTACGAGCAGTACTTC.

The chain combines TRBV7-2 with TRBJ2-5; TRBD2 aligns across 8 bases. The germline V gene encodes CDR1 SGHTA and CDR2 FQGNSA. The V gene end was trimmed by 5 bases and the J gene end by 0 bases; junction bases not matched to a gene: 8. The CDR3 loop spans 16 amino acids. CDR3 in amino acids: CASSRGSGIYQETQYF. The DNA for the CDR3 is TGTGCCAGCAGCCGAGGTAGCGGGATTTACCAAGAGACCCAGTACTTC.

The rearrangement joins TRBV6-5 to TRBJ2-7; 8 bases agree with TRBD1. The CDR3 covers 15 residues. Per the germline V gene, CDR1 is MNHEY and CDR2 is SVGAGI. V gave up 4 bases and J gave up 2 bases; unmatched junction bases: 7. This CDR3 is CASSSTGGQAYEQYF. The CDR3 DNA reads as TGTGCCAGCAGTTCCACAGGGGGACAGGCCTACGAGCAGTACTTC.

The chain joins TRBV30 to TRBJ2-5, with D tentatively TRBD2 (7 bases). Germline CDR1 reads GTSNPN; CDR2 reads SVGIG (reference sequence). This CDR3 has 14 residues. Trimming stripped 0 bases from V and 5 bases from J, with 13 bases between. CDR3 nucleotide sequence: TGTGCCTGGAGTGTCCCGGGGGGCAGGGAGACCCAGTACTTC. It is translated as CAWSVPGGRETQYF. The variable domain in full, with the rest retrieved from reference TRBV30 and TRBJ2-5, is SQTIHQWPATLVQPVGSPLSLECTVEGTSNPNLYWYRQAAGRGLQLLFYSVGIGQISSEVPQNLSASRPQDRQFILSSKKLLLSDSGFYLCAWSVPGGRETQYFGPGTRLLVL.

This sequence joins TRBV29-1 and TRBJ2-3, with no clear D. Trimming cost V 0 bases and J 3 bases, with 16 bases left between them. CDR3 length: 16 amino acids. The germline V gene has CDR1 SQVTM and CDR2 ANQGSEA. The CDR3, as DNA: TGCAGCGTTGAAGATCGACAACGGGTTTTGACAGATACGCAGTATTTT. The encoded protein is CSVEDRQRVLTDTQYF.

A single count supports this clone. The chain uses TRBV18 and TRBJ2-7; no firm D call. CDR1 and CDR2 (germline): KGHSH, LQKENI. This CDR3 has 11 amino acids. Trimming left V 8 bases short and J 4 bases short, with 9 bases between. CDR3 amino acids: CASAQSYEQYF. The DNA of the CDR3 is TGTGCCAGCGCCCAGTCTTACGAGCAGTACTTC.

The chain uses TRBV7-3 and TRBJ2-2, with D hard to call. V dropped 5 bases and J dropped 6 bases, with 10 bases sitting between them. The CDR3 consists of 13 residues. Germline CDR1 and CDR2: SGHTA and FQGTGA. CDR3 loop: CASSPRNSGELFF. DNA of the CDR3: TGTGCCAGCAGCCCCAGAAATTCCGGGGAGCTGTTTTTT.

This clone came up a few times. The rearrangement links TRBV20-1 to TRBJ2-7; D gene ambiguous. V lost 6 bases, J lost 6 bases, and 12 bases lay in between. Looked up from germline, CDR1 is DFQATT and CDR2 is SNEGSKA (reference sequence). The CDR3 contains 11 residues. Written as DNA, the CDR3 is TGCAGTGCCGCAATTCTAGTCGAGCAGTACTTC. Amino acids: CSAAILVEQYF.

The V gene is TRBV27, the J gene TRBJ1-5, with TRBD1 matching 7 bases. Germline CDR1 and CDR2: MNHEY and SMNVEV (reference sequence). This CDR3 region has 15 residues. V was clipped by 6 bases and J by 1 base; unmatched bases: 6. The CDR3 region has the DNA TGTGCCAGCAGGCAACAGGGGAAGAGCAATCAGCCCCAGCATTTT. It yields the protein CASRQQGKSNQPQHF.

The rearrangement links TRBV29-1 to TRBJ1-3; perhaps TRBD1 as D (6 bases). The CDR3 is made up of 12 amino acids. Germline lookup yields CDR1 SQVTM and CDR2 ANQGSEA. Between the trimmed V and J ends, which lost 7 bases and 0 bases, there was a span of 7 bases. CDR3 DNA sequence: TGCAGCGGGACAGACTCTGGAAACACCATATATTTT. Its translation is CSGTDSGNTIYF.

The rearrangement joins TRBV5-4 to TRBJ1-2, with D possibly TRBD1 on 5 matching bases. The CDR3 runs 15 residues. From germline, CDR1 is SGHNT and CDR2 YYREEE (reference sequence). Deletions cut 2 bases from V and 0 bases from J, with 11 bases between. CDR3 bases: TGTGCCAGCAGCTTTGATGGCAGGGCTAACTATGGCTACACCTTC. Translation gives CASSFDGRANYGYTF.

The J gene is TRBJ1-4, the V gene TRBV6-1; D remains unclear. CDR1 and CDR2 from the germline V gene are MNHNS and SASEGT. The CDR3 spans 11 residues. V lost 7 bases, J lost 6 bases, and 6 bases lay in between. The CDR3 bases are TGTGCCAGCAAAGCCGATGAAAAACTGTTTTTT. It encodes CASKADEKLFF.